The 24 T cell receptor beta chains below all came from one sample that was sequenced in a study of blood T cell repertoires in COVID-19. Assay: immunoSEQ multiplex PCR; the TCRdb copy retains only in-frame clones and omits some. The sample gives over 150,000 clones, roughly 82% of which show up once; less than 15% is in the top ten. Input material: peripheral blood. These receptors all come from a human donor in a cohort sampled during active COVID-19.

J is TRBJ2-3 and V is TRBV27, with 10 bases identical to TRBD1. CDR1 and CDR2 from the germline V gene are MNHEY and SMNVEV (reference sequence). This CDR3 contains 17 residues. V gave up 1 base and J gave up 1 base; unmatched junction bases: 5. In DNA, the CDR3 is TGTGCCAGCAGTTTATATGCCGGGACAGGGGGCACAGATACGCAGTATTTT. Translation: CASSLYAGTGGTDTQYF.

The chain carries TRBV6-1 and TRBJ1-3; the D gene is possibly TRBD1 (5 bases). This CDR3 comprises 17 residues. The germline CDR1 and CDR2 sequences are MNHNS and SASEGT. V was cut by 2 bases and J by 0 bases, with 14 bases left in between. This CDR3 reads CASSESIGQGSGNTIYF. For the CDR3, the DNA is TGTGCCAGCAGTGAAAGCATAGGCCAGGGCTCTGGAAACACCATATATTTT.

The gene calls are TRBV4-1 and TRBJ2-5, with TRBD1 matching 7 bases. With 0 bases clipped from V and 2 bases from J, the junction kept 9 bases outside the gene matches. Germline-derived CDR1 and CDR2 are MGHRA and YSYEKL. The CDR3 has 17 amino acids. The CDR3 sequence: CASSQDFNRGPQETQYF. The CDR3 DNA follows: TGCGCCAGCAGCCAAGATTTTAACAGGGGCCCTCAAGAGACCCAGTACTTC.

A single count supports this clone. This rearrangement joins TRBV28 to TRBJ2-1, with D tentatively TRBD2 (6 bases). Germline assignment: CDR1 MDHEN and CDR2 SYDVKM. V was trimmed by 5 bases and J by 7 bases, leaving 18 bases between them. There are 15 residues in the CDR3. The DNA of the CDR3 is TGTGCCAGCAGTCAACACGGCCGGCTAGCGAATGAGCAGTTCTTC. This codes for CASSQHGRLANEQFF.

This clone was detected a few times. The chain employs TRBV28 and TRBJ2-1; the match to TRBD2 covers 10 bases. The CDR3 totals 17 residues. V dropped 3 bases and J dropped 7; count of bases not matched to a gene: 12. From germline, CDR1 is MDHEN and CDR2 SYDVKM. This CDR3 is CASSFWVAGGGVNEQFF. The CDR3 coding sequence is TGTGCCAGCAGTTTCTGGGTAGCGGGAGGCGGGGTGAATGAGCAGTTCTTC.

This sequence joins TRBV18 and TRBJ2-5, with D perhaps TRBD1 (6 bases). V was clipped by 5 bases and J by 2 bases, with 12 bases between them. CDR1 is KGHSH and CDR2 is LQKENI in the germline V gene. The CDR3 has 14 amino acids. In DNA, the CDR3 is TGTGCCAGCTCATCCCCTACAGGGCAAGAGACCCAGTACTTC. Protein: CASSSPTGQETQYF.

V is TRBV19 and J is TRBJ2-2; 10 bases fit TRBD1. Per the germline V gene, CDR1 is LNHDA and CDR2 is SQIVND (reference sequence). This CDR3 comprises 16 residues. The V gene end was trimmed by 7 bases and the J gene end by 2 bases; junction bases not matched to a gene: 7. The DNA of the CDR3 is TGTGCCAGTACCACAGACAGGGGGCTTAACACCGGGGAGCTGTTTTTT. Residues: CASTTDRGLNTGELFF.

This clone has just a few counts. The CDR3 region has the DNA TGTGCCAGTAGTATAGACGCTAGCAGCTACAATGAGCAGTTCTTC. The encoded protein is CASSIDASSYNEQFF. The V gene is TRBV19, the J gene TRBJ2-1; tentative D call: TRBD2 (5 bases). Looked up from germline, CDR1 is LNHDA and CDR2 is SQIVND (reference sequence). The CDR3 is made up of 15 amino acids. Trimming removed 0 bases at V and 3 bases at J, with 9 bases between.

The chain employs TRBV11-2 and TRBJ2-2; 7 bases are a match to TRBD2. The trim removed 0 bases at V and 0 bases at J, leaving 4 bases unmatched. The length of the CDR3 is 17 residues. CDR1 and CDR2 (germline): SGHAT, FQNNGV. The CDR3 nucleotides read TGTGCCAGCAGCTTAGATCGAGGACTAGCGAACACCGGGGAGCTGTTTTTT. It translates to CASSLDRGLANTGELFF.

The gene calls are TRBV12-3 or TRBV12-4 and TRBJ2-1, with 10 bases that match TRBD2. The V segment lost 7 bases and the J segment 9 bases; nucleotides outside the gene matches: 3. This CDR3 region has 12 residues. Here the CDR3 reads CASNIAGGEQFF. In DNA form, the CDR3 reads TGTGCCAGCAACATAGCGGGGGGTGAGCAGTTCTTC.

This rearrangement joins TRBV11-2 to TRBJ2-1; 9 bases align to TRBD1. Trimming at V came to 1 base and at J to 4 bases, leaving 11 bases not matched to a gene. This CDR3 region has 18 residues. Germline V lookup: CDR1 SGHAT, CDR2 FQNNGV. CDR3 nucleotides: TGTGCCAGCAGCTTAGTAATTAGTTTTGGACAGGGGTACAATGAGCAGTTCTTC. It encodes CASSLVISFGQGYNEQFF.

The V and J genes are TRBV6-1 and TRBJ2-1; D gene unclear. The CDR3 runs to 15 residues. Trimming removed 1 base at V and 1 base at J, with 8 bases between. The V gene's germline CDR1 is MNHNS and CDR2 SASEGT. This CDR3 reads CASSEVFGSYNEQFF. The CDR3 DNA reads as TGTGCCAGCAGTGAAGTCTTCGGTTCCTACAATGAGCAGTTCTTC.

This chain joins TRBV5-1 and TRBJ2-5, with D possibly TRBD1 on 6 matching bases. V was pared by 3 bases and J by 1 base, with 19 bases between. CDR1 is SGHRS, CDR2 YFSETQ, per germline. The CDR3 totals 17 residues. This chain's CDR3 is CASSWTAPGQFQETQYF. Here the CDR3 DNA reads TGCGCCAGCAGCTGGACGGCCCCCGGACAGTTCCAAGAGACCCAGTACTTC.

The V and J genes are TRBV18 and TRBJ2-7; 9 bases are shared with TRBD1. The CDR3 length is 15 residues. V trimming: 4 bases; J trimming: 3 bases; junction bases outside the gene matches: 7. Germline V CDR1 and CDR2: KGHSH, LQKENI. The CDR3 loop is CASSRPGQGDYEQYF. The CDR3 region has the DNA TGTGCCAGCTCACGACCGGGACAGGGAGACTACGAGCAGTACTTC.

The count of this clone is one. This chain links TRBV10-1 with TRBJ2-7, with D tentatively TRBD1 (6 bases). CDR1 and CDR2 from the germline V gene are WNHNN and SYGVQD (reference sequence). V lost 3 bases and J 7 bases, leaving 10 bases between the germline ends. The CDR3 runs 12 residues. The DNA of the CDR3 is TGCGCCAGCAGTGAAGGGCAGGGGGAGCAGTACTTC. Translating gives CASSEGQGEQYF.

The V gene is TRBV6-6, the J gene TRBJ1-1; D unclear. The V gene's germline CDR1 is MNHNY and CDR2 SVGAGI (reference sequence). The CDR3 sequence is 15 residues long. Trimming stripped 0 bases from V and 4 bases from J, with 12 bases between. Written as DNA, the CDR3 is TGTGCCAGCAGTTACTCACCGGGAATGGGCACTGAAGCTTTCTTT. Amino acid sequence: CASSYSPGMGTEAFF.

The chain carries TRBV11-2 and TRBJ2-5, with D possibly being TRBD2 (6 bases). The ends were cut back, 4 bases at V and 4 bases at J, with 19 bases in the middle. This CDR3 spans 16 amino acids. Germline CDR1 is SGHAT and CDR2 is FQNNGV. This CDR3 reads CASSSRWGRNGETQYF. The CDR3 DNA reads TGTGCCAGCAGCTCCCGCTGGGGGAGGAACGGAGAGACCCAGTACTTC.

The gene calls are TRBV25-1 and TRBJ1-4; D might be TRBD1 (5 bases). The CDR3 contains 16 residues. The V and J ends lost 1 base and 6 bases respectively, with 15 bases between them. The germline gives CDR1 MGHDK, CDR2 SYGVNS. This CDR3 reads CASSEFGGGVDEKLFF. DNA of the CDR3: TGTGCCAGCAGTGAATTCGGGGGGGGTGTGGATGAAAAACTGTTTTTT.

The chain joins TRBV7-6 to TRBJ2-1; possibly TRBD1 for D (6 bases). CDR1 is SGHVS and CDR2 is FNYEAQ in the germline V gene. The CDR3 totals 16 residues. V was shortened by 5 bases and J by 4 bases, with 18 bases between the two germline ends. DNA of the CDR3: TGTGCCAGCAGCCCGGTTGATGAAACAGGGTACAATGAGCAGTTCTTC. This sequence encodes CASSPVDETGYNEQFF.

The CDR3 loop is CASSKGGIGPTYGYTF. The CDR3 DNA sequence: TGTGCCAGCAGCAAAGGGGGCATTGGCCCGACCTATGGCTACACCTTC. V is TRBV5-4 and J is TRBJ1-2; 7 nucleotides align to TRBD1. The CDR3 length is 16 residues. Trimming cost V 4 bases and J 4 bases; bases outside gene matches: 13. Germline V gene sequence: CDR1 SGHNT, CDR2 YYREEE (reference sequence). Full variable domain (remainder filled in from reference TRBV5-4 and TRBJ1-2): ETGVTQSPTHLIKTRGQQVTLRCSSQSGHNTVSWYQQALGQGPQFIFQYYREEENGRGNFPPRFSGLQFPNYSSELNVNALELDDSALYLCASSKGGIGPTYGYTFGSGTRLTVV.

The chain has TRBV5-5 and TRBJ1-2, with 11 bases lining up with TRBD1. Germline CDR1 SGHKS, CDR2 YYEKEE (reference sequence). CDR3 size: 15 residues. V dropped 4 bases and J dropped 4; count of bases not matched to a gene: 6. The CDR3 DNA reads TGTGCCAGCAGCCTTGGGACAGGGGGTACCTATGGCTACACCTTC. The encoded protein is CASSLGTGGTYGYTF.

This chain links TRBV28 with TRBJ2-7; 9 nucleotides match TRBD1. The CDR3 loop spans 15 amino acids. V lost 3 bases and J lost 3; bases outside the gene matches: 6. Germline V CDR1 and CDR2: MDHEN, SYDVKM. The CDR3 nucleotides read TGTGCCAGCAGTTTCATCGAGACAGGGGGCTACGAGCAGTACTTC. This gives the protein CASSFIETGGYEQYF.

V and J are TRBV27 and TRBJ2-6, with D unresolved. V lost 5 bases to trimming and J lost 2 bases, with 16 bases between them. Germline lookup yields CDR1 MNHEY and CDR2 SMNVEV (reference sequence). The CDR3 is 17 amino acids. The CDR3 coding sequence is TGTGCCAGCAGTCCGCAACCTCAGGTCCCTGGGGCCAACGTCCTGACTTTC. This gives the protein CASSPQPQVPGANVLTF.

The chain couples TRBV11-3 to TRBJ2-1, with D unclear. Looked up from germline, CDR1 is SGHNT and CDR2 is YENEEA. CDR3 length: 13 amino acids. V lost 4 bases, J lost 6 bases, and 10 bases lay in between. DNA of the CDR3: TGTGCCAGCAGCTCTCGTGCGGCCAATGAGCAGTTCTTC. Translation gives CASSSRAANEQFF.